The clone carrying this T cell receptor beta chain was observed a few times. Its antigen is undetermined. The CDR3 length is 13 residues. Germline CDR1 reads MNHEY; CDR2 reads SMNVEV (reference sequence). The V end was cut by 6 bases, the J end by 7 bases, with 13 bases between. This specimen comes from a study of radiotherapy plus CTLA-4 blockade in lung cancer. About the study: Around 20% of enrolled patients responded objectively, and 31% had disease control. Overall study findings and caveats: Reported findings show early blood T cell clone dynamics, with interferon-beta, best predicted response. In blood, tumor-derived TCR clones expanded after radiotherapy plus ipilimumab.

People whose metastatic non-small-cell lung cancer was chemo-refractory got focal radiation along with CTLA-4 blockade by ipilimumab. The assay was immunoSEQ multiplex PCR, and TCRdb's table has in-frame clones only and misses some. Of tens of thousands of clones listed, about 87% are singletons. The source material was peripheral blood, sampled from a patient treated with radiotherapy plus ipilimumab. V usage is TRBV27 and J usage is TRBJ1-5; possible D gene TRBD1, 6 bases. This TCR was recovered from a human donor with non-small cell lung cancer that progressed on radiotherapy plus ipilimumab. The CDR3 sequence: CASSDTGRQPQHF. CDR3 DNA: TGTGCCAGCAGCGATACAGGGCGACAGCCCCAGCATTTT.